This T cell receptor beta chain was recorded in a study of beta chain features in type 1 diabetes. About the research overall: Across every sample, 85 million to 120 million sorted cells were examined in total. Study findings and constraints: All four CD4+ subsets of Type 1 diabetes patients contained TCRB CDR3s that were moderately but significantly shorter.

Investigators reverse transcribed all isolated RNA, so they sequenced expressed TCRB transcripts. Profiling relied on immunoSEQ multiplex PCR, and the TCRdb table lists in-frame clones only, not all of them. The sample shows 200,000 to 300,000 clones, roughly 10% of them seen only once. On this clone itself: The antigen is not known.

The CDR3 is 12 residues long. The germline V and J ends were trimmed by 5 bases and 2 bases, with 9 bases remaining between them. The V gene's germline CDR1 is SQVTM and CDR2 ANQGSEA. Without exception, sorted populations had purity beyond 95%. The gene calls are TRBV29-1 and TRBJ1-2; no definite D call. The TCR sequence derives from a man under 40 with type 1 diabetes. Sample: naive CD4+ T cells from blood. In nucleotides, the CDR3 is TGCAGCGTTCGGGAAGGGAACTATGGCTACACCTTC. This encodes CSVREGNYGYTF.